Below, one T cell receptor beta chain is given with its context. The sample comes from a study of blood T cell repertoires in COVID-19. The assay was immunoSEQ multiplex PCR, and TCRdb's table has in-frame clones only and misses some. Of roughly 200,000 clones in the sample, 81% are singletons; the top ten hold approximately 9.9%. This clonotype was sampled from a woman aged 40 to 50 with COVID-19, enrolled during active disease. Specimen: peripheral blood.

DNA of the CDR3: TGTGCCAGTAGTATAGACCAAACAGGGTTCGGGGAGCTGTTTTTT. Its protein is CASSIDQTGFGELFF. The chain couples TRBV19 to TRBJ2-2, with D possibly being TRBD1 (6 bases). The germline CDR1 and CDR2 sequences are LNHDA and SQIVND (reference sequence). The CDR3 length is 15 residues. V was shortened by 0 bases and J by 7 bases, with 12 bases between the two germline ends.